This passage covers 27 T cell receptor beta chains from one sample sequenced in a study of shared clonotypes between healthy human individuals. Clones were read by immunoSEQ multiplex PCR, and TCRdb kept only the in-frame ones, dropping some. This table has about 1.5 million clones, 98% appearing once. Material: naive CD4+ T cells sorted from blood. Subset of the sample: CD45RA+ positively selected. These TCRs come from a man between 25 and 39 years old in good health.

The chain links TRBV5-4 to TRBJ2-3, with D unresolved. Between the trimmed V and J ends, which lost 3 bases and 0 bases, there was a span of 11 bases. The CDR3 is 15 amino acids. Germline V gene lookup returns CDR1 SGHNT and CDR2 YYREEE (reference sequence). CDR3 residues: CASSSAKASTDTQYF. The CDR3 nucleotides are TGTGCCAGCAGCTCAGCCAAGGCAAGCACAGATACGCAGTATTTT.

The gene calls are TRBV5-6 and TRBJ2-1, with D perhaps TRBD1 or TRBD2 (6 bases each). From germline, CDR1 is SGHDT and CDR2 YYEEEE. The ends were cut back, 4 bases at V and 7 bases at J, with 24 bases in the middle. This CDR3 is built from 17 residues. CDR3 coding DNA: TGTGCCAGCAGCCAAGAGAACAGACGGGGGCGCGTTAATGAGCAGTTCTTC. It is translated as CASSQENRRGRVNEQFF. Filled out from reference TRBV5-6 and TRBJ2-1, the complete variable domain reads DAGVTQSPTHLIKTRGQQVTLRCSPKSGHDTVSWYQQALGQGPQFIFQYYEEEERQRGNFPDRFSGHQFPNYSSELNVNALLLGDSALYLCASSQENRRGRVNEQFFGPGTRLTVL.

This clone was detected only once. The CDR3 loop is CASSTSGRGEQYF. The DNA for the CDR3 is TGTGCCAGCAGTACTAGCGGGAGAGGAGAGCAGTACTTC. The chain recombines TRBV7-3 with TRBJ2-7; 11 bases map to TRBD2. This CDR3 comprises 13 residues. The J segment lost 7 bases and the V segment lost 6 bases, leaving 5 bases of the junction unmatched. CDR1 and CDR2 (germline): SGHTA, FQGTGA.

The CDR3 sequence: CASSYASGTRATNEQFF. The CDR3 coding sequence is TGTGCCAGCAGTTACGCATCCGGGACTAGAGCGACCAATGAGCAGTTCTTC. V gene TRBV27 combines with J gene TRBJ2-1, with TRBD2 identical over 8 bases. The CDR3 has 17 amino acids. Germline V lookup: CDR1 MNHEY, CDR2 SMNVEV (reference sequence). The J segment lost 6 bases and the V segment lost 4 bases, leaving 14 bases of the junction unmatched.

CDR3 DNA sequence: TGTGCCAGCAGTGCGGGGGTCCCCTATGGCTACACCTTC. Its translation is CASSAGVPYGYTF. The chain links TRBV6-4 to TRBJ1-2; maybe TRBD1 (5 bases). V was trimmed by 4 bases and J by 4 bases, leaving 10 bases between them. The V gene's germline CDR1 is MRHNA and CDR2 SNTAGT. This CDR3 has 13 amino acids.

The CDR3, as DNA: TGTGCCAGCAGTCATTTCATTTCAGGGAGTCGCGAGCAGTACTTC. Translation: CASSHFISGSREQYF. The chain carries TRBV28 and TRBJ2-7; D tentatively reads TRBD1 or TRBD2 (5 bases each). Germline loops: CDR1 MDHEN, CDR2 SYDVKM. Trimming left V 5 bases short and J 6 bases short, with 20 bases between. This CDR3 is built from 15 residues.

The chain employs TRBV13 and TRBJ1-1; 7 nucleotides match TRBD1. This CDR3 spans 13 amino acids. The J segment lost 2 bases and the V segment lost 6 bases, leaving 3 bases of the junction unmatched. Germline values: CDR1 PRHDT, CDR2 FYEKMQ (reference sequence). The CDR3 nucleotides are TGTGCCAGCAGACGACAGGGTAACACTGAAGCTTTCTTT. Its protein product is CASRRQGNTEAFF.

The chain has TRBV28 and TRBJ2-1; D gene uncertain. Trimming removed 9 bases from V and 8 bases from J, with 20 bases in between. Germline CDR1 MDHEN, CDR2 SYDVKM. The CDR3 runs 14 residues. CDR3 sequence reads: CASKHRQVFDEQFF. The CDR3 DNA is TGTGCCAGTAAACATCGGCAGGTTTTCGATGAGCAGTTCTTC.

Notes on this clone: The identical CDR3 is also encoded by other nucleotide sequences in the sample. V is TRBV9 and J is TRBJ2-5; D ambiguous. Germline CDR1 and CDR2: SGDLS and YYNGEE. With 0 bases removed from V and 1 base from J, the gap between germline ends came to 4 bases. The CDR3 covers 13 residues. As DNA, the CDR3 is TGTGCCAGCAGCGTAGCGGCCCAAGAGACCCAGTACTTC. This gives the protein CASSVAAQETQYF.

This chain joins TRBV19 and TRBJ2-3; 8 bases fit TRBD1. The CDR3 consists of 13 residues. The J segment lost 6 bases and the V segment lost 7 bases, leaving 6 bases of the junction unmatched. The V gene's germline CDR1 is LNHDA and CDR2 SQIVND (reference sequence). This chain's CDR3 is CASKSGQADTQYF. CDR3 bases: TGTGCCAGTAAGTCGGGACAGGCGGATACGCAGTATTTT. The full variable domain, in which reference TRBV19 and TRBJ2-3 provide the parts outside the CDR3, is DGGITQSPKYLFRKEGQNVTLSCEQNLNHDAMYWYRQDPGQGLRLIYYSQIVNDFQKGDIAEGYSVSREKKESFPLTVTSAQKNPTAFYLCASKSGQADTQYFGPGTRLTVL.

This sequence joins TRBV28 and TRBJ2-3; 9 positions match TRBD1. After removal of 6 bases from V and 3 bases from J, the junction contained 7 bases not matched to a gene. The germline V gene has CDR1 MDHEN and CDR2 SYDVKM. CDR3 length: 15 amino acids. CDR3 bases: TGTGCCAGCAGCAGACAGGGGGGTTGGACAGATACGCAGTATTTT. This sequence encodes CASSRQGGWTDTQYF. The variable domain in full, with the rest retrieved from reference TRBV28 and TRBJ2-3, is DVKVTQSSRYLVKRTGEKVFLECVQDMDHENMFWYRQDPGLGLRLIYFSYDVKMKEKGDIPEGYSVSREKKERFSLILESASTNQTSMYLCASSRQGGWTDTQYFGPGTRLTVL.

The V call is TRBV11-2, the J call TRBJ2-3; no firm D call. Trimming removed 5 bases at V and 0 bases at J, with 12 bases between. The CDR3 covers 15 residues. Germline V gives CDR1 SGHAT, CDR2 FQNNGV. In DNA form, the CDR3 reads TGTGCCAGCAGCCCCCGTCAAGTGAGCACAGATACGCAGTATTTT. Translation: CASSPRQVSTDTQYF.

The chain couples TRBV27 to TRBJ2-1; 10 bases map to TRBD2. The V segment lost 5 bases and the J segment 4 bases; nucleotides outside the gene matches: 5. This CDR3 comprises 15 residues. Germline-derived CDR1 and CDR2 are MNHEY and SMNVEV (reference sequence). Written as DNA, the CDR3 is TGTGCCAGCAGTCCCTGGACTAGCGGTTACAATGAGCAGTTCTTC. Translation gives CASSPWTSGYNEQFF.

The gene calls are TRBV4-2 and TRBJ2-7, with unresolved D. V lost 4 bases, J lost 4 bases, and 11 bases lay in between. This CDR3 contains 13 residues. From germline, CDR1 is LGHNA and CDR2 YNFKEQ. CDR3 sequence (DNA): TGTGCCAGCAGCCTTAGGACCGGGTACGAGCAGTACTTC. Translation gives CASSLRTGYEQYF.

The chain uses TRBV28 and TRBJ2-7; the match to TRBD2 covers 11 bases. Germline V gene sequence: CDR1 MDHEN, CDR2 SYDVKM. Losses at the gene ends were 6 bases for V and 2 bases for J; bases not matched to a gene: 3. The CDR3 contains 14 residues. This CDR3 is CASRLAGGTYEQYF. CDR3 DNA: TGTGCCAGCAGGCTAGCGGGGGGAACCTACGAGCAGTACTTC.

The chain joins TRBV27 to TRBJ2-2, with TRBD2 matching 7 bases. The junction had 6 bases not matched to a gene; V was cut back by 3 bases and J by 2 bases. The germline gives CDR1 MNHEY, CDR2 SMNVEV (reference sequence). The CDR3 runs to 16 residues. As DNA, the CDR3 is TGTGCCAGCAGTTTGTCCGGGACTACAAACACCGGGGAGCTGTTTTTT. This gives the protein CASSLSGTTNTGELFF.

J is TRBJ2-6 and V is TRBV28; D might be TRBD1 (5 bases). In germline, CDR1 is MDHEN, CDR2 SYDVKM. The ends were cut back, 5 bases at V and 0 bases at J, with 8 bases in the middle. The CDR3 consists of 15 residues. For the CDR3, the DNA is TGTGCCAGCAGTCCCACAGGCTCTGGGGCCAACGTCCTGACTTTC. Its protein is CASSPTGSGANVLTF.

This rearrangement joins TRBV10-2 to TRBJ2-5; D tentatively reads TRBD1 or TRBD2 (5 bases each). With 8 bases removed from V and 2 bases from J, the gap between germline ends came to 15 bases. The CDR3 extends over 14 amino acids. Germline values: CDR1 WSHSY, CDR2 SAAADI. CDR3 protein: CASDNGGRQETQYF. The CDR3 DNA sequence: TGCGCCAGCGATAATGGGGGTCGGCAAGAGACCCAGTACTTC.

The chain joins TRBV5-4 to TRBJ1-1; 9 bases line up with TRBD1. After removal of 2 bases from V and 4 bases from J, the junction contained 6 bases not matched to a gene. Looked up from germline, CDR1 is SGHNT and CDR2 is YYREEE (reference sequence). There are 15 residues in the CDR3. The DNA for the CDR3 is TGTGCCAGCAGCTTAGAACAGGGGGCCGGCACTGAAGCTTTCTTT. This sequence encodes CASSLEQGAGTEAFF.

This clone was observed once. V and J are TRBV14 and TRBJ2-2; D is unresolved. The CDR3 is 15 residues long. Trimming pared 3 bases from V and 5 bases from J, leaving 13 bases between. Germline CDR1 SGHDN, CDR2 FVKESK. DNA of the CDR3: TGTGCCAGCAGCCATACACCGCAAGTGACCGGGGAGCTGTTTTTT. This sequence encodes CASSHTPQVTGELFF.

This CDR3 is CASSPDGTGGSAFF. DNA for the CDR3: TGCGCCAGCAGCCCGGATGGGACAGGGGGTTCTGCTTTCTTT. The chain joins TRBV4-3 to TRBJ1-1; 11 bases are a match to TRBD1. V shed 4 bases, J shed 11 bases, and the junction held 9 bases outside the gene matches. This CDR3 comprises 14 residues. CDR1 LGHNA and CDR2 YSLEER come from the germline V gene.

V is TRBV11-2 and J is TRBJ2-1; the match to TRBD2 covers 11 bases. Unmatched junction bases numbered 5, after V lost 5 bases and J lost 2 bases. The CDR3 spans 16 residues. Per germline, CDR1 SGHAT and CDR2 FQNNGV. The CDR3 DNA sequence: TGTGCCAGCAGCCTCGGGACTAGCGGCACCTACAATGAGCAGTTCTTC. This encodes CASSLGTSGTYNEQFF.

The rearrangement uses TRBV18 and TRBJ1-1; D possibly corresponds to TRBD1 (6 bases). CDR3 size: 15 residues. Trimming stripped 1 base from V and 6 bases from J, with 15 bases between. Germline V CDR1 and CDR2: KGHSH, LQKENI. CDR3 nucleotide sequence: TGTGCCAGCTCACCACTACAGGGATTACGCGCTGAAGCTTTCTTT. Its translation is CASSPLQGLRAEAFF.

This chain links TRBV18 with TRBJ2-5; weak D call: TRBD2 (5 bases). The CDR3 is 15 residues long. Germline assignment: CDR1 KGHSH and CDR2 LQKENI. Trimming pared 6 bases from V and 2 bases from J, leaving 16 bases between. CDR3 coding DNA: TGTGCCAGCTCGCCTTCGAGCGGTCAACAAGAGACCCAGTACTTC. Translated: CASSPSSGQQETQYF. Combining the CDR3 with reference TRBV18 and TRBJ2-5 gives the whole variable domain NAGVMQNPRHLVRRRGQEARLRCSPMKGHSHVYWYRQLPEEGLKFMVYLQKENIIDESGMPKERFSAEFPKEGPSILRIQQVVRGDSAAYFCASSPSSGQQETQYFGPGTRLLVL.

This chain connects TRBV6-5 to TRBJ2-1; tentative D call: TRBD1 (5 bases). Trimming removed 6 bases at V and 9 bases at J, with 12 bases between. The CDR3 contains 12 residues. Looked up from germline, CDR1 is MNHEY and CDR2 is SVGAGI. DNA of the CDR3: TGTGCCAGCAGACAGGTCCCTAGTGAGCAGTTCTTC. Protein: CASRQVPSEQFF.

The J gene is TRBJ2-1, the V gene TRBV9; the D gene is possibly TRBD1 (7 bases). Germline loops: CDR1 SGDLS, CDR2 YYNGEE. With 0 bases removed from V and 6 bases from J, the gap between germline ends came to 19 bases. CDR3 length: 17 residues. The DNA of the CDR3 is TGTGCCAGCAGCGTAGCCCCGGAGGGGGCGCTCGGCAATGAGCAGTTCTTC. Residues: CASSVAPEGALGNEQFF.

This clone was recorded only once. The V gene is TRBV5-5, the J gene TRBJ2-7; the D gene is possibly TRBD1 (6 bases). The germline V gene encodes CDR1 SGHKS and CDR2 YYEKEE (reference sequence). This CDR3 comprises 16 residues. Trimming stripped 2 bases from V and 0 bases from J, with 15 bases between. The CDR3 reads CASSFLRGPSSYEQYF. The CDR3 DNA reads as TGTGCCAGCAGCTTCCTCAGGGGACCCAGCTCCTACGAGCAGTACTTC.